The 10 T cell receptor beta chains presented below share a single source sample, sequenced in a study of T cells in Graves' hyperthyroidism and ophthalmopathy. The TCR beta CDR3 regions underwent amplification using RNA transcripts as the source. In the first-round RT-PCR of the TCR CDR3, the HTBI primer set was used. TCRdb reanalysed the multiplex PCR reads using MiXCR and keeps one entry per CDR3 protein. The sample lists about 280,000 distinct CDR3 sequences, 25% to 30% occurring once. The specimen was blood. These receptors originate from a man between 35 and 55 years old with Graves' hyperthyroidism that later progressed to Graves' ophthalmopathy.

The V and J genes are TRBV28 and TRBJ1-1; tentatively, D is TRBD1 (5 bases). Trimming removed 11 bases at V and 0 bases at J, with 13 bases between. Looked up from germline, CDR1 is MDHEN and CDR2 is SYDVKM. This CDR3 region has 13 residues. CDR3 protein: CAAGTYMNTEAFF. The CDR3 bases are TGTGCCGCGGGGACCTACATGAACACTGAAGCTTTCTTT.

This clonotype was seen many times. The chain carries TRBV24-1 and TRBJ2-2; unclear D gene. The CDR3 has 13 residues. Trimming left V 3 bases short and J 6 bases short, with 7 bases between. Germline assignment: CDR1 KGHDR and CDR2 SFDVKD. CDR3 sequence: CATSDRPAGELFF. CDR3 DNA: TGTGCCACCAGTGATCGACCGGCCGGGGAGCTGTTTTTT.

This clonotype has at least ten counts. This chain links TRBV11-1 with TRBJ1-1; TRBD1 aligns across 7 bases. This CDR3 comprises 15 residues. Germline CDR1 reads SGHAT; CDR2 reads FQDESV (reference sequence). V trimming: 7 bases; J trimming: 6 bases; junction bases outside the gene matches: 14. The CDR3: CASMTEARGLAEAFF. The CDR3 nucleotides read TGTGCCAGCATGACAGAAGCGAGGGGGCTGGCTGAAGCTTTCTTT.

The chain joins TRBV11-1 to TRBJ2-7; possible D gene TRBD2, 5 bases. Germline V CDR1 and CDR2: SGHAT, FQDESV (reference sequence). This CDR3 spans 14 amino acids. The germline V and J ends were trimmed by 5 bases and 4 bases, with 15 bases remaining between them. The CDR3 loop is CASSRAGEGYEQYF. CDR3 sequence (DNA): TGTGCCAGCAGCCGCGCAGGAGAGGGTTACGAGCAGTACTTC.

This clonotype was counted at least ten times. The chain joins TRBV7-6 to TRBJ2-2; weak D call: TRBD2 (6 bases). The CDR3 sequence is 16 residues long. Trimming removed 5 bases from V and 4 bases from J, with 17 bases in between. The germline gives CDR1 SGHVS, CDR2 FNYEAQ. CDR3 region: CASSQTSSRATGELFF. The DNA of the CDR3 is TGTGCCAGCAGCCAGACTAGTTCTCGAGCCACCGGGGAGCTGTTTTTT.

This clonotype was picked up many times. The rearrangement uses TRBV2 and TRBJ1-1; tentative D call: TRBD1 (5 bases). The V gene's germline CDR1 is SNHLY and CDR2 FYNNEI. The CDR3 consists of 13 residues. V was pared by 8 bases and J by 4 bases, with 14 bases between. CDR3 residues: CASRERQGTEAFF. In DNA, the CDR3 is TGTGCCAGCCGCGAAAGGCAGGGCACTGAAGCTTTCTTT. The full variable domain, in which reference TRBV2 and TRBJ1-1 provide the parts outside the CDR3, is EPEVTQTPSHQVTQMGQEVILRCVPISNHLYFYWYRQILGQKVEFLVSFYNNEISEKSEIFDDQFSVERPDGSNFTLKIRSTKLEDSAMYFCASRERQGTEAFFGQGTRLTVV.

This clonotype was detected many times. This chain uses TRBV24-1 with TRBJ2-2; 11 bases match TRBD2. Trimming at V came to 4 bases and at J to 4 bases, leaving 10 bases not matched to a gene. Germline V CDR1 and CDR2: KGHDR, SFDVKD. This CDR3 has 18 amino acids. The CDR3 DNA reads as TGTGCCACCAGTGACCCAGTAGCGGGAGGGCCGGTCACCGGGGAGCTGTTTTTT. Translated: CATSDPVAGGPVTGELFF.

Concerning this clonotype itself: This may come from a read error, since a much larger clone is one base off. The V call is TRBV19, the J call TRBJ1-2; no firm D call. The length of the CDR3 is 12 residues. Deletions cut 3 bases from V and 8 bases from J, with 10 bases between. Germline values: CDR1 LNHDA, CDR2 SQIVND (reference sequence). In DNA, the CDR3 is TGTGCCAGTAGTATTGGAGGGAACGGCTACACCTTC. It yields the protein CASSIGGNGYTF.

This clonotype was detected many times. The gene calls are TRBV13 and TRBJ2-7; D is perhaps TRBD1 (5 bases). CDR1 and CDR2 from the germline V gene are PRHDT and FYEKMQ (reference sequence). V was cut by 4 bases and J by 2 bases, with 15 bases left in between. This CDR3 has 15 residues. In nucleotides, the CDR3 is TGTGCCAGCAGCTCCCTAAAAGGGGCGGCCTACGAGCAGTACTTC. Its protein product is CASSSLKGAAYEQYF.

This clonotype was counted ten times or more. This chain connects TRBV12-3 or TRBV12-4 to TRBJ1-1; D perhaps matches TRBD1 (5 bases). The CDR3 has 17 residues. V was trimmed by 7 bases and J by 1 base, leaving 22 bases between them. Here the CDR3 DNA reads TGTGCCAGCACCCTGGGGCTCGGGGGGGGGACGAACACTGAAGCTTTCTTT. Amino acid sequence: CASTLGLGGGTNTEAFF.